Only a few counts were recorded for the clone carrying this TCR beta chain. Its antigen is not known. This entry is derived from a study of metastatic and nonmetastatic thyroid tumors. As for the study in general: Malignant and benign thyroid patients had repertoires compared in peripheral blood and tumor or nodule tissue. Study-wide points: Within blood and tumor, benign nodules reportedly had significantly lower TCR beta diversity than malignant thyroid tumors did.

Source study methods: For papillary thyroid cancer, a distant-metastasis classifier was constructed from CDR3 differences observed across clinicopathological groups. TCRdb re-called the PCR reads through MiXCR. These V and J calls originate from TCRdb's pipeline instead of the authors' own analysis. The sample lists some 16,000 clones, roughly 33% occurring once. None of the patients had undergone any treatment ahead of thyroid surgery. Trimming at V came to 2 bases and at J to 5 bases, leaving 7 bases not matched to a gene. This CDR3 has 15 amino acids. Germline lookup yields CDR1 MDHEN and CDR2 SYDVKM.

The clonotype originates from a male donor with papillary thyroid cancer or a benign thyroid nodule (not recorded which). Some clones in this sample may be carry-over from other donors' samples. Input material: tumor tissue. The V call is TRBV28, the J call TRBJ2-5; 8 bases map to TRBD2. CDR3 loop: CASSLRAGGLETQYF. CDR3 coding DNA: TGTGCCAGCAGTTTAAGGGCGGGGGGTCTCGAGACCCAGTACTTC. The full variable domain, with the rest looked up from reference TRBV28 and TRBJ2-5, is DVKVTQSSRYLVKRTGEKVFLECVQDMDHENMFWYRQDPGLGLRLIYFSYDVKMKEKGDIPEGYSVSREKKERFSLILESASTNQTSMYLCASSLRAGGLETQYFGPGTRLLVL.